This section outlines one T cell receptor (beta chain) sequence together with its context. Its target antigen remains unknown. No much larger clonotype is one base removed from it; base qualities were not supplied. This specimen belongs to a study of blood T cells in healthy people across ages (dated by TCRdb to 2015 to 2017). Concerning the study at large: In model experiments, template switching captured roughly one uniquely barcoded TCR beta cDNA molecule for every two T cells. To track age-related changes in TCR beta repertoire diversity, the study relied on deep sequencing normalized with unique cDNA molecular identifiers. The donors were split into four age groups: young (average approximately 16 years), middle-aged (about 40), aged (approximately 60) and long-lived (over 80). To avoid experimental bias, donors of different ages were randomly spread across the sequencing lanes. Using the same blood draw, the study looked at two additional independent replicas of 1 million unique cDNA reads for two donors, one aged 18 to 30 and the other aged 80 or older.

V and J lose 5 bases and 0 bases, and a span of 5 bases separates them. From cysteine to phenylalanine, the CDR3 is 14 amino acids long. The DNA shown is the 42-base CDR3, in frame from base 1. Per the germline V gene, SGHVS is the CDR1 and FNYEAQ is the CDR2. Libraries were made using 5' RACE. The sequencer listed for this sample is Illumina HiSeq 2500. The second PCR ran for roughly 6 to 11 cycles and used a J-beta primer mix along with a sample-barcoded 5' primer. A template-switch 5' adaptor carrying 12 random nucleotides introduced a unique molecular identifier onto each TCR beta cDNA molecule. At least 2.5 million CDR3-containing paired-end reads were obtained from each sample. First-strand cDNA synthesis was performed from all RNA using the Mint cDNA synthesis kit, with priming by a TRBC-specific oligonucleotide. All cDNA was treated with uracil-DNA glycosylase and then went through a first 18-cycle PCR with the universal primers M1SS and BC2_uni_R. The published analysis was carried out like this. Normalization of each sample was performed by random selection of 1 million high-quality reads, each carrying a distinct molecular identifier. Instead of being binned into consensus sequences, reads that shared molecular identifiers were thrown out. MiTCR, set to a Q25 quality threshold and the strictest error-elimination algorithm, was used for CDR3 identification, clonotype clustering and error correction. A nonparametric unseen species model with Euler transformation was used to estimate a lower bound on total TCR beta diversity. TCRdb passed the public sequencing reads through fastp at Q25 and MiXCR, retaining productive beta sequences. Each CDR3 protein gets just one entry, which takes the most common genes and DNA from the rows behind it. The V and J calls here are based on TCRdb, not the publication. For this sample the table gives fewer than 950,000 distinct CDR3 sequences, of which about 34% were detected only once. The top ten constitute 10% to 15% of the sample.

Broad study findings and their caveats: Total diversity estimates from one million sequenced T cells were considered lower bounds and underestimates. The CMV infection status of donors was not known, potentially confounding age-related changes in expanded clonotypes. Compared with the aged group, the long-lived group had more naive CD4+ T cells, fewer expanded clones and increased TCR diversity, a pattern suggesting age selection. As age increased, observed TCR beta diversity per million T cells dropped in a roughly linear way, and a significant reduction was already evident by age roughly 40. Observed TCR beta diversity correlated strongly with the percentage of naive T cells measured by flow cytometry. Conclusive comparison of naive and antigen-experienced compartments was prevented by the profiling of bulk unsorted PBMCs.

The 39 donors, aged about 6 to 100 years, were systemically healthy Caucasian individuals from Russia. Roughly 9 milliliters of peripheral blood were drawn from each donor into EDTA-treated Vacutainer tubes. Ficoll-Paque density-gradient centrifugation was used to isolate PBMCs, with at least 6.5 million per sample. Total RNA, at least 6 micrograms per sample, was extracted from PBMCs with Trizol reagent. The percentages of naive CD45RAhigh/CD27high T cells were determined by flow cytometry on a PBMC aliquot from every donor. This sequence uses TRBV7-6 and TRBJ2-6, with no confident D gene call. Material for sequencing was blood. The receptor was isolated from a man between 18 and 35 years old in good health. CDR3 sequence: CASSHLSGANVLTF. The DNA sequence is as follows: TGTGCCAGCAGCCATCTCTCTGGGGCCAACGTCCTGACTTTC.